A selection of T cell receptor beta chains follows, all from one sample in a study of blood T cell repertoires in COVID-19. TCRdb's table, derived via immunoSEQ multiplex PCR, lists solely in-frame clones and lacks some. The sample yields under 300,000 clones, approximately 78% seen once. What was sequenced was peripheral blood. The receptors originated from a woman aged 60-75 years with active or convalescent COVID-19. Both conserved end residues are part of each CDR3. The D gene is left open where the match is weak. The listing skips clone size in some rows; elsewhere it reads once, few, many or a size class.

>-|TRBD2|TRBV4-3|TRBJ2-5|16
CASSQVWRGGQKTQYF
TGCGCCAGCAGCCAAGTGTGGCGGGGGGGCCAAAAGACCCAGTACTTC
>-|-|TRBV6-5|TRBJ2-3|13
CASSYQGTDTQYF
TGTGCCAGCAGTTACCAGGGGACAGATACGCAGTATTTT
>few|-|TRBV5-6|TRBJ2-7|13
CASSLRGRYEQYF
TGTGCCAGCAGCTTGCGGGGTCGCTACGAGCAGTACTTC
>few|TRBD1|TRBV4-3|TRBJ1-2|14
CASSQQGVGYGYTF
TGCGCCAGCAGCCAACAGGGGGTTGGCTATGGCTACACCTTC
>-|-|TRBV4-1|TRBJ1-6|15
CASSQGGSNNSPLHF
TGCGCCAGCAGCCAAGGTGGCAGTAATAATTCACCCCTCCACTTT
>-|TRBD1|TRBV6-1|TRBJ1-2|14
CASGGTGINYGYTF
TGTGCCAGCGGCGGGACAGGGATTAACTATGGCTACACCTTC
>-|-|TRBV27|TRBJ1-6|17
CASSLSRAESYNSPLHF
TGTGCCAGCAGTTTATCGAGGGCAGAATCCTATAATTCACCCCTCCACTTT
>-|-|TRBV19|TRBJ1-6|15
CASSMQAGVNSPLHF
TGTGCCAGTAGTATGCAGGCAGGGGTCAATTCACCCCTCCACTTT
>once|-|TRBV6-2/TRBV6-3|TRBJ1-1|14
CASSRTGNLGRAFF
TGTGCCAGCAGTCGAACAGGGAATTTGGGTAGAGCTTTCTTT
>-|-|TRBV19|TRBJ2-3|16
CASSRVQAASTDTQYF
TGTGCCAGTAGTAGAGTGCAGGCCGCTAGCACAGATACGCAGTATTTT